This T cell receptor (beta chain) was identified in a study of blood T cell repertoires in COVID-19. In the study overall: The United States, Italy and Spain provided the acute and convalescent COVID-19 samples. T cells, B-cell-depleted T cells, or PBMCs supplied cDNA or gDNA.

Per the original data handling: Nucleated cell number was recorded as an estimate derived from reference gene primer amplification. TCRdb's copy holds only in-frame clones and misses some; the assay was immunoSEQ multiplex PCR. That table furnishes V, J and clone size, whereas the DNA furnished D and trimming. The profile shows some 80,000 clones, roughly 82% of them singletons. The ends were cut back, 5 bases at V and 7 bases at J, with 5 bases in the middle. Germline values: CDR1 MNHEY, CDR2 SVGEGT. CDR3 length: 10 amino acids. V gene TRBV6-2 or TRBV6-3 combines with J gene TRBJ2-5, with D tentatively TRBD2 (5 bases). Sequencing was carried out using peripheral blood. The TCR comes from a woman older than 75 with active or convalescent COVID-19. The CDR3 here is CASSEGTQYF. The CDR3 DNA reads as TGTGCCAGCAGTGAGGGGACCCAGTACTTC.